The sample holds one count of the clone carrying this T cell receptor (beta chain). One base away lies a much larger clone, so this may be a sequencing read error. A library of TCRbeta sequences, prepared with unique molecular identifiers, was generated. TCRdb used MiXCR to reprocess the PCR reads, holding one entry per CDR3 protein. The sample shows 600,000 to 700,000 distinct CDR3 sequences, 16% of them seen only once. The CDR3 has 14 amino acids. Germline V gene data show CDR1 as SQVTM and CDR2 as ANQGSEA. The sample is drawn from a study of T-cell reconstitution after alpha-beta-depleted transplantation in children.

The specimen comprised PBMCs from the stem cell graft donor, sampled from the stem cell graft. The chain uses TRBV29-1 and TRBJ2-6; D not resolved. The sequence came from a human donor who donated a stem cell graft to a child with acute myeloid leukemia. CDR3 sequence reads: CSVEKGSEANVLTF. The CDR3 nucleotides read TGCAGCGTTGAGAAGGGCTCTGAGGCCAACGTCCTGACTTTC.